This T cell receptor (beta chain) is drawn from a study of blood T cell repertoires in COVID-19. Study-level background: Specimens from acute and convalescent COVID-19 originated in the United States, Italy and Spain. T cells, B-cell-depleted T cells, or PBMCs provided the cDNA or gDNA that served as material.

Sequencing used immunoSEQ multiplex PCR; TCRdb keeps in-frame clones, though not all of them. The repertoire has about 98,000 clones, less than 85% of them found once; the top ten carry approximately 10%. CDR3 length equals 15 residues. The germline CDR1 and CDR2 sequences are LGHDT and YNNKEL (reference sequence). Trimming shortened V by 1 base and J by 7 bases, and 11 bases separated the two germline ends. The TCR was taken from a man between 65 and 85 years old with active or convalescent COVID-19. The rearrangement links TRBV3-1 (or the pseudogene TRBV3-2) to TRBJ1-6, with TRBD1 as a possible D gene (6 bases). The sequencing sample was made of peripheral blood. The CDR3 DNA sequence: TGTGCCAGCAGCCAAGCTACAGGGATCAATTCACCCCTCCACTTT. Its protein is CASSQATGINSPLHF.